These 32 T cell receptor beta chains share one sample of origin, sequenced in a study of shared clonotypes between healthy human individuals (dated by TCRdb to the early 2020s). Library preparation employed the immunoSEQ multiplex PCR assay. TCRdb's version of the immuneACCESS table is confined to in-frame rearrangements and falls short of the full clone set. An unresolved V gene accounts for under half of the shortfall where checked; the remainder is of unknown origin. Counted in this sample were hundreds of thousands of clones; roughly 70% of them appeared once. About 1.7% of the sample comes from the top ten. Sequencing used memory CD4+ T cells sorted from blood. Interpreted using the paper, the cell subset or site label stands for: CD45RA-negative fraction. The origin of the receptors is a young woman in good health.

The rearrangement joins TRBV5-1 to TRBJ1-2; no clear D gene. There are 13 residues in the CDR3. Germline V gene lookup returns CDR1 SGHRS and CDR2 YFSETQ. V dropped 5 bases and J dropped 8 bases, with 16 bases sitting between them. DNA for the CDR3: TGCGCCAGCAGAACAGCGGTTAGTGGGGGCTACACCTTC. It yields the protein CASRTAVSGGYTF. Using reference TRBV5-1 and TRBJ1-2 for the parts outside the CDR3, the full variable domain is KAGVTQTPRYLIKTRGQQVTLSCSPISGHRSVSWYQQTPGQGLQFLFEYFSETQRNKGNFPGRFSGRQFSNSRSEMNVSTLELGDSALYLCASRTAVSGGYTFGSGTRLTVV.

This chain connects TRBV2 to TRBJ2-2, with D possibly called TRBD1 or TRBD2 (6 bases each). The CDR3 is 13 amino acids. V was cut by 8 bases and J by 2 bases, with 9 bases left in between. CDR1 and CDR2 from the germline V gene are SNHLY and FYNNEI. The CDR3 bases are TGTGCCAGCCAGGGGACTAACACCGGGGAGCTGTTTTTT. It is translated as CASQGTNTGELFF.

The rearrangement uses TRBV7-9 and TRBJ2-1, with 9 bases lining up with TRBD2. After removal of 5 bases from V and 2 bases from J, the junction contained 10 bases not matched to a gene. CDR3 length: 17 amino acids. Germline V gene data show CDR1 as SEHNR and CDR2 as FQNEAQ (reference sequence). The CDR3 loop reads CASSGSMAGGPYNEQFF. The DNA for the CDR3 is TGTGCCAGCAGCGGATCGATGGCGGGAGGGCCCTACAATGAGCAGTTCTTC.

This clone has only one observation. The chain carries TRBV28 and TRBJ1-4; 7 bases match TRBD1. V gave up 6 bases and J gave up 4 bases; unmatched junction bases: 8. The length of the CDR3 is 15 residues. Germline CDR1 and CDR2: MDHEN and SYDVKM. The CDR3 spells CASSLPGQNNEKLFF. The CDR3 DNA sequence: TGTGCCAGCAGCCTCCCGGGACAGAATAATGAAAAACTGTTTTTT.

The gene calls are TRBV6-6 and TRBJ1-2; possible D gene TRBD1, 6 bases. V was cut by 6 bases and J by 7 bases, with 15 bases left in between. Germline-derived CDR1 and CDR2 are MNHNY and SVGAGI (reference sequence). This CDR3 has 13 residues. The CDR3 is CASSPTGRGGYTF. CDR3 DNA: TGTGCCAGCAGCCCAACAGGGCGGGGTGGCTACACCTTC.

V is TRBV5-1 and J is TRBJ1-1; TRBD1 is a possible D gene (5 bases). Trimming took 2 bases from V and 7 from J, leaving 9 bases between them. CDR1 SGHRS and CDR2 YFSETQ come from the germline V gene. This CDR3 contains 12 residues. CDR3 DNA: TGCGCCAGCAGCTTTCAGGGCAGTGAAGCTTTCTTT. Its translation: CASSFQGSEAFF.

The rearrangement joins TRBV15 to TRBJ1-2, with D uncertain. Germline loops: CDR1 LNHNV, CDR2 YYDKDF (reference sequence). CDR3 size: 13 residues. The V end lost 6 bases, the J end lost 3 bases, and 11 bases lay between the germline ends. The CDR3 sequence: CATRPTAYYGYTF. The CDR3 region has the DNA TGTGCCACCAGACCCACAGCATACTATGGCTACACCTTC.

This sequence joins TRBV7-9 and TRBJ2-7, with D possibly being TRBD2 (7 bases). Looked up from germline, CDR1 is SEHNR and CDR2 is FQNEAQ (reference sequence). This CDR3 is 17 amino acids long. Trimming removed 5 bases from V and 0 bases from J, with 20 bases in between. The CDR3 sequence: CASSPHRGGHLSYEQYF. DNA of the CDR3: TGTGCCAGCAGCCCCCATAGGGGGGGACACCTCTCCTACGAGCAGTACTTC.

As regards this clone: At one end the junction does not follow the germline gene, possibly because of a read error. The chain carries TRBV6-4 and TRBJ2-3, with D tentatively TRBD1 (5 bases). CDR3 length: 15 amino acids. Germline CDR1 reads MRHNA; CDR2 reads SNTAGT. The CDR3 nucleotides read TGTGCCACCAGTAGAGAGTTCAGGGCCACAGATACGCAGTATTTT. Residues: CATSREFRATDTQYF.

The chain joins TRBV6-6 to TRBJ2-1; D remains unclear. This CDR3 has 14 amino acids. V shed 2 bases and J shed 7 bases, with 12 bases lying between them. Germline CDR1 reads MNHNY; CDR2 reads SVGAGI (reference sequence). CDR3 sequence (DNA): TGTGCCAGCAGTTACACCAAACAGAAGAATGAGCAGTTCTTC. Amino acids: CASSYTKQKNEQFF.

The rearrangement joins TRBV21-1 to TRBJ2-5; TRBD1 reflects the table's D call only, with no check against the DNA. The J call may be wrong; the DNA end is better matched by TRBJ2-7. TRBV21-1 is a pseudogene. This CDR3 is 14 amino acids long. CDR3 loop: CASSNRVYIYEQYF. The CDR3, as DNA: TGTGCCAGCAGCAACAGGGTTTACATCTACGAGCAGTACTTC.

V is TRBV28 and J is TRBJ2-3, with TRBD2 matching 14 bases. The germline V gene encodes CDR1 MDHEN and CDR2 SYDVKM. V lost 6 bases and J lost 7; bases outside the gene matches: 6. CDR3 length equals 15 residues. CDR3: CASSSGTSGRHTQYF. Here the CDR3 DNA reads TGTGCCAGCAGCTCCGGGACTAGCGGGAGACATACGCAGTATTTT.

CDR3 amino acids: CASSMARDEKLFF. The CDR3 DNA is TGTGCCAGTAGTATGGCCAGGGATGAAAAACTGTTTTTT. V and J are TRBV19 and TRBJ1-4; D is perhaps TRBD1 (5 bases). Germline lookup yields CDR1 LNHDA and CDR2 SQIVND (reference sequence). Between the trimmed V and J ends, which lost 3 bases and 6 bases, there was a span of 8 bases. The CDR3 is 13 amino acids.

V is TRBV5-1 and J is TRBJ1-1; the match to TRBD1 covers 9 bases. J lost 1 base, V lost 4 bases, and 5 bases had no gene match. Per the germline V gene, CDR1 is SGHRS and CDR2 is YFSETQ. The CDR3 has 15 residues. CDR3 in amino acids: CASSRTGDGNTEAFF. In nucleotides, the CDR3 is TGCGCCAGCAGCCGGACAGGGGATGGGAACACTGAAGCTTTCTTT.

This chain's CDR3 is CASGRSGSTGELFF. Written as DNA, the CDR3 is TGCGCCAGCGGCCGTAGCGGGAGCACCGGGGAGCTGTTTTTT. The chain carries TRBV10-1 and TRBJ2-2; TRBD2 aligns across 9 bases. With 8 bases clipped from V and 4 bases from J, the junction kept 5 bases outside the gene matches. Germline V gene data show CDR1 as WNHNN and CDR2 as SYGVQD (reference sequence). The CDR3 runs 14 residues.

V gene TRBV4-1 combines with J gene TRBJ2-7; 7 nucleotides agree with TRBD2. Losses at the gene ends were 4 bases for V and 3 bases for J; bases not matched to a gene: 9. Germline V gene data show CDR1 as MGHRA and CDR2 as YSYEKL. The length of the CDR3 is 15 residues. The CDR3 reads CASSRLPGLLYEQYF. The CDR3 nucleotides are TGCGCCAGCAGCCGACTGCCGGGACTACTCTACGAGCAGTACTTC.

The chain is built from TRBV4-1 and TRBJ2-3; 7 bases map to TRBD2. There are 16 residues in the CDR3. Germline V gene lookup returns CDR1 MGHRA and CDR2 YSYEKL. With V trimmed by 2 bases and J by 0 bases, 5 bases remained unmatched. The CDR3 nucleotides are TGCGCCAGCAGCCAAAGGCTAGCGGCAAGCACAGATACGCAGTATTTT. Translating gives CASSQRLAASTDTQYF.

This chain links TRBV6-6 with TRBJ1-2; D not certain. This CDR3 contains 13 residues. V was trimmed by 4 bases and J by 8 bases, leaving 14 bases between them. CDR1 and CDR2 (germline): MNHNY, SVGAGI (reference sequence). In nucleotides, the CDR3 is TGTGCCAGCAGTTCACCCCCTTCTGGGGGCTACACCTTC. Its protein product is CASSSPPSGGYTF.

This chain connects TRBV5-6 to TRBJ2-1; 10 bases map to TRBD1. The CDR3 loop spans 18 amino acids. J gave up 0 bases and V 7 bases, and 13 bases lay outside the gene matches. Germline loops: CDR1 SGHDT, CDR2 YYEEEE. CDR3 bases: TGTGCCAGCGGCCGGGACAGGGGTTCCCTCAGCTCCTACAATGAGCAGTTCTTC. Amino acids: CASGRDRGSLSSYNEQFF.

V and J are TRBV29-1 and TRBJ2-1; 8 bases match TRBD2. The CDR3 is made up of 15 amino acids. V shed 6 bases, J shed 6 bases, and the junction held 13 bases outside the gene matches. Germline V gene lookup returns CDR1 SQVTM and CDR2 ANQGSEA. Written as DNA, the CDR3 is TGCAGCGTCTCCCTGGCCCTAGCGGGTGGCAATGAGCAGTTCTTC. Its protein is CSVSLALAGGNEQFF.

The chain uses TRBV6-1 and TRBJ2-7, with 8 bases identical to TRBD1. Germline lookup yields CDR1 MNHNS and CDR2 SASEGT. The CDR3 spans 15 residues. Trimming took 5 bases from V and 2 from J; bases not matched to a gene: 8. CDR3 DNA: TGTGCCAGCAGTACCCGAGACAGGGGCGCCTACGAGCAGTACTTC. It specifies CASSTRDRGAYEQYF.

The chain recombines TRBV7-2 with TRBJ1-2; TRBD1 agrees at 8 bases. The CDR3 runs 15 residues. The V segment lost 0 bases and the J segment 8 bases; nucleotides outside the gene matches: 8. Germline values: CDR1 SGHTA, CDR2 FQGNSA. The DNA of the CDR3 is TGTGCCAGCAGCTTAGCGCTGACAGGGGAGGGAGGCTACACCTTC. Translation gives CASSLALTGEGGYTF.

This clone has ten or more counts. The chain has TRBV19 and TRBJ2-2, with a weak D call TRBD1 (6 bases). This CDR3 is built from 14 residues. V was trimmed by 6 bases and J by 3 bases, leaving 11 bases between them. Germline CDR1 reads LNHDA; CDR2 reads SQIVND (reference sequence). The CDR3 nucleotides read TGTGCCAGTAGGAAGAACAGGGACACCGGGGAGCTGTTTTTT. Its protein is CASRKNRDTGELFF.

The chain carries TRBV5-1 and TRBJ2-7; the D gene is possibly TRBD2 (6 bases). V was pared by 0 bases and J by 3 bases, with 10 bases between. The CDR3 spans 14 residues. Germline CDR1 is SGHRS and CDR2 is YFSETQ. The CDR3 bases are TGCGCCAGCAGCTTGGTGACGGGGGTCTACGAGCAGTACTTC. Its protein is CASSLVTGVYEQYF.

The chain has TRBV19 and TRBJ1-5; D possibly corresponds to TRBD1 (6 bases). The V end was cut by 8 bases, the J end by 3 bases, with 17 bases between. Germline CDR1 and CDR2: LNHDA and SQIVND (reference sequence). CDR3 length: 15 amino acids. The CDR3 DNA is TGTGCCAGTGATACACAGGGCGGCTCCAATCAGCCCCAGCATTTT. Translating gives CASDTQGGSNQPQHF.

The rearrangement uses TRBV27 and TRBJ1-1; 7 positions agree with TRBD1. This CDR3 has 15 residues. Germline CDR1 and CDR2: MNHEY and SMNVEV (reference sequence). Trimming took 5 bases from V and 5 from J; bases not matched to a gene: 11. The CDR3 coding sequence is TGTGCCAGCAGTCCAAGACAGGGCCAGGGGACTGAAGCTTTCTTT. This encodes CASSPRQGQGTEAFF.

This clone was counted between two and nine times. The V call is TRBV10-1, the J call TRBJ1-3; perhaps TRBD1 as D (5 bases). Per germline, CDR1 WNHNN and CDR2 SYGVQD (reference sequence). Trimming shortened V by 7 bases and J by 0 bases, and 10 bases separated the two germline ends. The CDR3 is made up of 14 amino acids. The CDR3 DNA reads as TGCGCCAGCAACACAGGAAACTCTGGAAACACCATATATTTT. Residues: CASNTGNSGNTIYF.

This clone has just a few counts. CDR3 sequence reads: CAWSFDGTNTEAFF. In DNA, the CDR3 is TGTGCCTGGAGTTTCGACGGAACGAACACTGAAGCTTTCTTT. The genes are TRBV30 and TRBJ1-1, with no clear D. Per the germline V gene, CDR1 is GTSNPN and CDR2 is SVGIG (reference sequence). The CDR3 totals 14 residues. Trimming pared 2 bases from V and 1 base from J, leaving 11 bases between.

V usage is TRBV19 and J usage is TRBJ2-2; 14 positions match TRBD2. V lost 4 bases to trimming and J lost 7 bases; unmatched junction nucleotides: 11. The germline gives CDR1 LNHDA, CDR2 SQIVND (reference sequence). This CDR3 comprises 18 residues. For the CDR3, the DNA is TGTGCCAGTAGTACTCATCAGGGACTAGCGGGAGCGATCGGGGAGCTGTTTTTT. It encodes CASSTHQGLAGAIGELFF.

This chain joins TRBV18 and TRBJ2-7; TRBD2 matches 11 bases. Germline trimming cut 4 bases from V and 6 bases from J; bases unmatched to any gene: 8. The germline V gene has CDR1 KGHSH and CDR2 LQKENI. The CDR3 has 15 residues. The CDR3 region is CASSRISGRAGEQYF. The DNA of the CDR3 is TGTGCCAGCTCACGAATTAGCGGGAGGGCCGGCGAGCAGTACTTC.

The CDR3 DNA reads as TGCGCCAGCAGCCCCTTCGGGGGAGGTGAGCAGTTCTTC. Protein product: CASSPFGGGEQFF. The chain has TRBV4-1 and TRBJ2-1, with a weak D call TRBD2 (6 bases). CDR1 MGHRA and CDR2 YSYEKL come from the germline V gene. This CDR3 comprises 13 residues. V lost 4 bases and J 9 bases, leaving 13 bases between the germline ends.

The chain combines TRBV7-9 with TRBJ2-5; 11 bases map to TRBD2. Germline CDR1 SEHNR, CDR2 FQNEAQ (reference sequence). The CDR3 is made up of 15 amino acids. Trimming cost V 8 bases and J 5 bases; bases outside gene matches: 10. DNA for the CDR3: TGTGCCAGCCTGCGTTCACTAGCGGGGGTGGAGACCCAGTACTTC. Protein product: CASLRSLAGVETQYF.